A single sample gave rise to the 28 T cell receptor beta chains below, sequenced in a study of T cell clonality in common variable immunodeficiency. Some clones are missing from TCRdb's copy, which holds only in-frame ones; the method was immunoSEQ multiplex PCR. The sample contains some 80,000 clones, none occurring once; 0.8% lies in the top ten. The sample taken for sequencing was peripheral blood mononuclear cells. These receptor sequences come from a person between 18 and 69 years old in good health.

The sample holds many counts of this clone. The read gets to within 3 residues of the CDR3 end, and the germline J gene fills in the rest. The chain employs TRBV5-1 and TRBJ1-2; D perhaps matches TRBD1 (6 bases). The CDR3 has 12 amino acids. Per the germline V gene, CDR1 is SGHRS and CDR2 is YFSETQ. CDR3 in amino acids: CASTDSNLGYTF. The sequenced CDR3 bases are TGCGCCAGCACGGACAGCAACTTGGGC.

In this sample, this clone turned up many times. The sequenced fragment ends 3 residues before the CDR3 boundary, so the rest is inferred from the germline J gene. The V gene is TRBV7-3, the J gene TRBJ1-1, with D unclear. This CDR3 is 14 amino acids long. V lost 3 bases, J lost 3 bases, and 11 bases lay in between. The germline V gene has CDR1 SGHTA and CDR2 FQGTGA. CDR3 DNA (partial): TGTGCCAGCAGCTTCGACAACTGGGACACTGAA. It is translated as CASSFDNWDTE. The complete CDR3 reads CASSFDNWDTEAFF.

This clone was recorded at least ten times. The CDR3 end is not reached by the read, which stops 3 residues before it; the germline J gene fills it in. The V call is TRBV19, the J call TRBJ1-1; no firm D call. Between the trimmed V and J ends, which lost 5 bases and 6 bases, there was a span of 19 bases. The CDR3 has 15 amino acids. Germline CDR1 and CDR2: LNHDA and SQIVND (reference sequence). The CDR3 is CASSFHADPSAEAFF. CDR3 bases read: TGTGCCAGTAGTTTCCATGCGGATCCCTCGGCTGAA.

The table lists this clone with many counts. The read ends 3 residues early relative to the CDR3; the germline J gene fills the gap. This rearrangement joins TRBV5-6 to TRBJ2-1; D is undetermined. Trimming removed 6 bases at V and 4 bases at J, with 17 bases between. Germline CDR1 is SGHDT and CDR2 is YYEEEE. The CDR3 runs 15 residues. The CDR3 protein is CASISDSAIYNEQFF. The sequenced part of the CDR3 DNA is TGTGCCAGCATTTCTGACTCAGCCATTTACAATGAG.

This clone has only a few counts. The observed sequence ends 3 residues before the CDR3 terminus, with the missing tail filled in from the germline J gene. The rearrangement uses TRBV2 and TRBJ2-5; possible D gene TRBD2, 5 bases. The CDR3 totals 15 residues. The V and J ends lost 2 bases and 5 bases respectively, with 15 bases between them. Germline loops: CDR1 SNHLY, CDR2 FYNNEI. The CDR3 DNA, read in part, is TGTGCCAGCAGTGAAATCGGCAGACGGGGTGAGACC. It codes for CASSEIGRRGET. The CDR3 in full is CASSEIGRRGETQYF.

As for this clone: The sequence runs out 3 residues before the end of the CDR3; the remainder is reconstructed from the germline J gene. The chain uses TRBV20-1 and TRBJ2-7; 14 nucleotides match TRBD2. The J segment lost 2 bases and the V segment lost 1 base, leaving 7 bases of the junction unmatched. The CDR3 runs to 17 residues. Looked up from germline, CDR1 is DFQATT and CDR2 is SNEGSKA (reference sequence). The CDR3 here is CSARGTSGRFLAYEQYF. The covered CDR3 bases are TGCAGTGCTAGAGGGACTAGCGGGAGGTTTCTGGCCTACGAG.

The table lists this clone with a few counts. The read comes to an end 3 residues before the CDR3 does, leaving the germline J gene to fill in the end. The genes are TRBV10-2 and TRBJ1-2; D ambiguous. V was clipped by 6 bases and J by 4 bases, with 6 bases between them. Germline CDR1 is WSHSY and CDR2 is SAAADI. There are 11 residues in the CDR3. Incomplete CDR3 DNA: TGCGCCAGCAGCAATTCCTATGGC. It encodes CASSNSYG. The whole CDR3 region reads CASSNSYGYTF.

This clone was observed many times. The read finishes 3 residues shy of the CDR3 end, and the germline J gene is used to complete it. This sequence joins TRBV10-3 and TRBJ2-7; D is perhaps TRBD2 (6 bases). The germline V gene encodes CDR1 ENHRY and CDR2 SYGVKD. CDR3 length equals 14 residues. V was cut by 8 bases and J by 4 bases, with 18 bases left in between. CDR3: CAISGTGGLYEQYF. Partial CDR3 DNA: TGTGCCATCTCCGGGACTGGGGGGTTATACGAG.

This clone was found many times. The read terminates 3 residues before the CDR3 end, so the remaining end is supplied by the germline J gene. V is TRBV10-1 and J is TRBJ2-7; a possible D gene is TRBD2 (6 bases). This CDR3 contains 15 residues. Trimming stripped 6 bases from V and 5 bases from J, with 20 bases between. CDR1 and CDR2 (germline): WNHNN, SYGVQD (reference sequence). CDR3 DNA, as far as it was read: TGCGCCAGCAGGATCATCCGGGACTCCGCACACGAG. It codes for CASRIIRDSAHE. The whole CDR3 region reads CASRIIRDSAHEQYF.

This clone has a count of ten or more. The read gets to within 3 residues of the CDR3 end, and the germline J gene fills in the rest. The gene calls are TRBV19 and TRBJ2-3; a weak D match, TRBD2 (6 bases). Germline V gives CDR1 LNHDA, CDR2 SQIVND (reference sequence). The V end lost 4 bases, the J end lost 2 bases, and 22 bases lay between the germline ends. The CDR3 extends over 18 amino acids. CDR3 bases read: TGTGCCAGTAGTAGGACGGGACTCCCGCCGGGGGTCACAGATACG. Translated: CASSRTGLPPGVTDT. From start to end, the CDR3 is CASSRTGLPPGVTDTQYF.

This clone was counted between two and nine times. The missing CDR3 end, 3 residues past where the read stops, is filled in from the germline J gene. The chain combines TRBV18 with TRBJ1-1, with a tentative D call TRBD1 (5 bases). Germline V gene lookup returns CDR1 KGHSH and CDR2 LQKENI. The CDR3 loop spans 15 amino acids. The covered CDR3 bases are TGTGCCAGCTCATCGACTCAGGGAACGGGAGAGACA. Translating gives CASSSTQGTGET. Given in full, the CDR3 is CASSSTQGTGETAFF. Looking up the rest from reference TRBV18 and TRBJ1-1 gives the full variable domain: NAGVMQNPRHLVRRRGQEARLRCSPMKGHSHVYWYRQLPEEGLKFMVYLQKENIIDESGMPKERFSAEFPKEGPSILRIQQVVRGDSAAYFCASSSTQGTGETAFFGQGTRLTVV.

The table lists this clone with many counts. The read terminates 3 residues before the CDR3 end, so the remaining end is supplied by the germline J gene. This rearrangement joins TRBV20-1 to TRBJ2-4; 8 bases align to TRBD2. V shed 0 bases and J 1 base; nucleotides not matched to a gene: 2. Germline lookup yields CDR1 DFQATT and CDR2 SNEGSKA (reference sequence). CDR3 length: 15 amino acids. Partial CDR3 DNA: TGCAGTGCTAGAGAAGCGGGAGTTGCCAAAAACATT. Amino acids: CSAREAGVAKNI. The entire CDR3 reads CSAREAGVAKNIQYF.

This clone has ten or more counts. With the read ending 3 residues before the CDR3 end, the germline J gene is used to fill in that end. The chain carries TRBV7-9 and TRBJ1-1; the D is unclear. Trimming shortened V by 2 bases and J by 2 bases, and 6 bases separated the two germline ends. Germline assignment: CDR1 SEHNR and CDR2 FQNEAQ (reference sequence). The CDR3 has 13 amino acids. This CDR3 is CASSLRANTEAFF. The part of the CDR3 DNA that was read is TGTGCCAGCAGCTTAAGGGCCAACACTGAA.

This clone was picked up many times. The read comes to an end 3 residues before the CDR3 does, leaving the germline J gene to fill in the end. This chain uses TRBV20-1 with TRBJ2-7; D remains ambiguous. The CDR3 contains 14 residues. Trimming took off 2 bases at V and 0 bases at J, with 11 bases between the two ends. Germline V gene sequence: CDR1 DFQATT, CDR2 SNEGSKA (reference sequence). The CDR3 bases that were read are TGCAGTGCTAGACTACCGGGTAGCTCCTACGAG. Translated: CSARLPGSSYE. The entire CDR3 is CSARLPGSSYEQYF.

This clone occurred many times. The DNA ends 3 residues before the CDR3 does, and the rest of the CDR3 is filled in from the germline J gene. The chain carries TRBV5-1 and TRBJ1-1, with TRBD1 identical over 7 bases. V was pared by 2 bases and J by 1 base, with 5 bases of the junction left unmatched. Germline CDR1 is SGHRS and CDR2 is YFSETQ. The CDR3 runs 15 residues. This chain's CDR3 is CASSLRQGSNTEAFF. The sequenced CDR3 bases are TGCGCCAGCAGCTTAAGACAGGGCTCGAACACTGAA.

This clone was detected ten times or more. The CDR3 extends 3 residues past the end of the read, so its final part is completed from the germline J gene. This rearrangement joins TRBV19 to TRBJ1-5; possible D gene TRBD1, 6 bases. Trimming left V 7 bases short and J 5 bases short, with 21 bases between. Germline V lookup: CDR1 LNHDA, CDR2 SQIVND (reference sequence). There are 16 residues in the CDR3. CDR3 sequence: CASIQQGGTAYQPQHF. CDR3 bases read: TGTGCCAGTATTCAACAGGGAGGGACCGCTTATCAGCCC.

This clone was counted ten times or more. The observed sequence ends 3 residues before the CDR3 terminus, with the missing tail filled in from the germline J gene. V usage is TRBV5-4 and J usage is TRBJ2-3; D gene ambiguous. Germline-derived CDR1 and CDR2 are SGHNT and YYREEE (reference sequence). This CDR3 is 13 amino acids long. V was clipped by 1 base and J by 5 bases, with 8 bases between them. The part of the CDR3 DNA that was read is TGTGCCAGCAGCTTGACCCCAGAAGATACG. Its translation: CASSLTPEDT. The full CDR3 reads CASSLTPEDTQYF.

This clone has ten or more counts. The junction differs from germline at one of its ends, possibly a read error. The read finishes 3 residues shy of the CDR3 end, and the germline J gene is used to complete it. The chain combines TRBV4-2 with TRBJ2-2; the D is unclear. Germline loops: CDR1 LGHNA, CDR2 YNFKEQ. The CDR3 totals 18 residues. This CDR3 reads CASSQDRLGSLNTGELFF. The CDR3 DNA, read in part, is TGCGCCAGCAGCCAAGACCGGTTGGGCAGTCTAAACACCGGGGAG.

Ten or more counts support this clone. The CDR3 extends 3 residues past the end of the read, so its final part is completed from the germline J gene. The J gene is TRBJ1-1, the V gene TRBV18; the match to TRBD1 covers 9 bases. CDR3 length: 15 residues. V lost 6 bases to trimming and J lost 4 bases; unmatched junction nucleotides: 9. Germline loops: CDR1 KGHSH, CDR2 LQKENI. Partial CDR3 DNA: TGTGCCAGCTCTCTAGGACAGGGGTGGGGCACTGAA. Translating it yields CASSLGQGWGTE. In full, the CDR3 is CASSLGQGWGTEAFF.

This clone was detected ten times or more. Incomplete CDR3 DNA: TGCAGCGTTGCCCAAGGGCGGAACACTGAA. Translation gives CSVAQGRNTE. The entire CDR3 protein is CSVAQGRNTEAFF. V usage is TRBV29-1 and J usage is TRBJ1-1; D is unresolved. The read ends 3 residues shy of where the CDR3 ends; the end is completed using the germline J gene. Between the trimmed V and J ends, which lost 4 bases and 1 base, there was a span of 10 bases. The length of the CDR3 is 13 residues. Per germline, CDR1 SQVTM and CDR2 ANQGSEA.

This clone has a count of ten or more. Read coverage stops 3 residues before the CDR3 terminus; the germline J gene supplies the remainder. This rearrangement joins TRBV2 to TRBJ2-1; 7 nucleotides line up with TRBD1. Germline lookup yields CDR1 SNHLY and CDR2 FYNNEI. V lost 5 bases, J lost 0 bases, and 7 bases stayed unmatched. The CDR3 runs to 16 residues. The CDR3: CASSLLGQISYNEQFF. Incomplete CDR3 DNA: TGTGCCAGCAGTCTTTTGGGACAGATCTCCTACAATGAG.

This clone was observed many times. The sequence runs out 3 residues before the end of the CDR3; the remainder is reconstructed from the germline J gene. The rearrangement uses TRBV5-1 and TRBJ1-2, with TRBD1 identical over 7 bases. From germline, CDR1 is SGHRS and CDR2 YFSETQ. The CDR3 spans 16 residues. With V trimmed by 0 bases and J by 4 bases, 9 bases remained unmatched. The sequenced CDR3 bases are TGCGCCAGCAGCTTGGCGAGGTGGGGACAGACCTATGGC. It encodes CASSLARWGQTYG. The full CDR3 protein is CASSLARWGQTYGYTF. The full variable domain, its missing parts supplied by reference TRBV5-1 and TRBJ1-2, is KAGVTQTPRYLIKTRGQQVTLSCSPISGHRSVSWYQQTPGQGLQFLFEYFSETQRNKGNFPGRFSGRQFSNSRSEMNVSTLELGDSALYLCASSLARWGQTYGYTFGSGTRLTVV.

The table lists this clone with many counts. The CDR3 extends 3 residues past the end of the read, so its final part is completed from the germline J gene. This chain connects TRBV3-1 (or the pseudogene TRBV3-2) to TRBJ2-1; 9 bases map to TRBD2. V trimming: 6 bases; J trimming: 2 bases; junction bases outside the gene matches: 5. The CDR3 loop spans 15 amino acids. The germline V gene has CDR1 LGHDT and CDR2 YNNKEL (reference sequence). The chain's CDR3 is CASSSAGGPYNEQFF. The part of the CDR3 DNA that was read is TGTGCCAGCAGTAGTGCGGGAGGGCCCTACAATGAG.

On this clone itself: The missing CDR3 end, 3 residues past where the read stops, is filled in from the germline J gene. This sequence joins TRBV20-1 and TRBJ1-5; 7 nucleotides align to TRBD1. Germline V CDR1 and CDR2: DFQATT, SNEGSKA (reference sequence). The CDR3 covers 14 residues. V lost 0 bases and J lost 4; bases outside the gene matches: 3. The CDR3 is CSARDLGQNQPQHF. CDR3 DNA (partial): TGCAGTGCTAGAGATCTGGGACAGAATCAGCCC.

This clone showed up many times. With the read ending 3 residues before the CDR3 end, the germline J gene is used to fill in that end. V gene TRBV6-2 or TRBV6-3 combines with J gene TRBJ1-5, with 9 bases matching TRBD1. Germline values: CDR1 MNHEY, CDR2 SVGEGT. This CDR3 has 16 residues. Losses at the gene ends were 3 bases for V and 3 bases for J; bases not matched to a gene: 6. CDR3: CASSYRTGALNQPQHF. Incomplete CDR3 DNA: TGTGCCAGCAGTTATCGGACAGGGGCCCTCAATCAGCCC.

This clone was recorded many times. The CDR3 is cut off 3 residues early in the read; its end comes from the germline J gene. V and J are TRBV20-1 and TRBJ2-7; 9 nucleotides match TRBD1. CDR3 size: 13 residues. V shed 8 bases and J 6 bases; nucleotides not matched to a gene: 11. Germline V gives CDR1 DFQATT, CDR2 SNEGSKA (reference sequence). CDR3 bases read: TGCAGTTATAAGACGGGACAGGGAAGCGAG. Protein: CSYKTGQGSE. The whole CDR3 sequence reads CSYKTGQGSEQYF.

This clone was detected only a few times. Read sequence stops 3 residues before the CDR3 end, and the germline J gene provides the missing end. The chain recombines TRBV6-2 or TRBV6-3 with TRBJ2-1; the match to TRBD2 covers 9 bases. Germline CDR1 reads MNHEY; CDR2 reads SVGEGT. The V and J ends lost 8 bases and 1 base, in that order; junction bases with no gene match: 3. This CDR3 has 14 amino acids. CDR3 bases read: TGTGCCAGCCCCCTAGCGGGGTCCTACAATGAG. Residues: CASPLAGSYNE. The CDR3 in full is CASPLAGSYNEQFF.

This clone was counted many times. The CDR3 goes on 3 residues after the read ends, and that part is filled in from the germline J gene. The rearrangement uses TRBV6-2 or TRBV6-3 and TRBJ2-1; D gene ambiguous. CDR1 is MNHEY and CDR2 is SVGEGT in the germline V gene. V was pared by 2 bases and J by 8 bases, with 4 bases between. The CDR3 has 11 amino acids. The DNA read from the CDR3 is TGTGCCAGCAGTTACGGCTATGAG. Translated: CASSYGYE. The whole CDR3 sequence is CASSYGYEQFF.